Described below is a single TCR beta chain sequence and its context. The data stem from a study of blood T cell repertoires in COVID-19. Profiled with immunoSEQ multiplex PCR; TCRdb holds only in-frame clones, not every one. The sample has hundreds of thousands of clones, 80% to 90% seen once. Trimming cost V 0 bases and J 10 bases, with 10 bases left between them. The CDR3 contains 13 residues. Germline lookup yields CDR1 LGHNA and CDR2 YSLEER. Symptom resolution, clearance, or two negative PCRs marked donors in Cohort 3 as recovered. The receptor was isolated from a man in his forties who had recovered from COVID-19. The sample comprised PBMCs or T cells enriched from blood (not recorded which). The chain has TRBV4-3 and TRBJ1-3, with D hard to call. CDR3 in DNA: TGCGCCAGCAGCCAAGAAACGGGATCGACCATATATTTT. This sequence encodes CASSQETGSTIYF.